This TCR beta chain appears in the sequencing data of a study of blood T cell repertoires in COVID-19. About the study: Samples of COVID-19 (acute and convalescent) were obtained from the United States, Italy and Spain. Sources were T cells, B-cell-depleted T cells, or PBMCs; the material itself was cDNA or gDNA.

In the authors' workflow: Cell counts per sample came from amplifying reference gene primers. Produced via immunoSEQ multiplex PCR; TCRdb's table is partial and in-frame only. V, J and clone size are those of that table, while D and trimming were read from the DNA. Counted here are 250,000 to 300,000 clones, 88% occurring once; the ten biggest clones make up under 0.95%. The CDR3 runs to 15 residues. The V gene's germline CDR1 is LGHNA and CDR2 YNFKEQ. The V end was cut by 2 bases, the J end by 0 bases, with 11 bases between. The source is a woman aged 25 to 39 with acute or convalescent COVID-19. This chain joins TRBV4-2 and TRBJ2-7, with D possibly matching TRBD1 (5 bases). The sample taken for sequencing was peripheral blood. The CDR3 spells CASSQLDRSSYEQYF. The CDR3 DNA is TGTGCCAGCAGCCAACTAGACAGAAGCTCCTACGAGCAGTACTTC.